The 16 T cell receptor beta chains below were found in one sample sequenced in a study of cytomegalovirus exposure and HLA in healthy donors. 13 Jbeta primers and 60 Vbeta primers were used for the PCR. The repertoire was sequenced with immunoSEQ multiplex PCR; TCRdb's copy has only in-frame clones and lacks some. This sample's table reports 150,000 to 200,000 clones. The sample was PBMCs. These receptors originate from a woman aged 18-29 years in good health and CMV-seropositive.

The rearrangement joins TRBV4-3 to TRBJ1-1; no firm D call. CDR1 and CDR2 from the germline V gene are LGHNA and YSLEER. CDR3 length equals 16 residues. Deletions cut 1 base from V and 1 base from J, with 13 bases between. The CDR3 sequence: CASSQVSLMANTEAFF. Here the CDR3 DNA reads TGCGCCAGCAGCCAAGTAAGTCTTATGGCGAACACTGAAGCTTTCTTT.

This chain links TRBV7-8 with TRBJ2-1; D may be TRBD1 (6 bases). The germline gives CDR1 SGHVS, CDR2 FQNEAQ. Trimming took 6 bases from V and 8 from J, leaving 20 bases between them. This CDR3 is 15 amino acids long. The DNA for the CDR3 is TGTGCCAGCAGGTATACAGGGTTTGGGTCTGATGAGCAGTTCTTC. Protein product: CASRYTGFGSDEQFF.

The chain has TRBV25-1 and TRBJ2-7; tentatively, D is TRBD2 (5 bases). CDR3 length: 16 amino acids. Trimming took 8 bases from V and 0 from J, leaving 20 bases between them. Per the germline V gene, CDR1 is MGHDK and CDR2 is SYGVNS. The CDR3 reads CASLKKRLTSSYEQYF. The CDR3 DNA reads TGTGCCAGCCTCAAGAAAAGACTTACTAGCTCCTACGAGCAGTACTTC.

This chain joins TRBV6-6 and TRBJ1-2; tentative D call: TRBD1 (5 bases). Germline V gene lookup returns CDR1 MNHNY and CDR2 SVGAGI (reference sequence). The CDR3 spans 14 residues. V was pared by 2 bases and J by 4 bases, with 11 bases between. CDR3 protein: CASSYLTETYGYTF. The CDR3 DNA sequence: TGTGCCAGCAGTTACCTGACAGAGACCTATGGCTACACCTTC.

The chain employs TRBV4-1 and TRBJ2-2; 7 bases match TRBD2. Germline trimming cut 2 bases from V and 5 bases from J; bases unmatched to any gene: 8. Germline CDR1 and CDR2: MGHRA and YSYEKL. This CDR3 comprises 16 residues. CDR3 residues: CASSQRSGAGTGELFF. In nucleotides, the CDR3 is TGCGCCAGCAGCCAAAGAAGCGGGGCAGGGACCGGGGAGCTGTTTTTT.

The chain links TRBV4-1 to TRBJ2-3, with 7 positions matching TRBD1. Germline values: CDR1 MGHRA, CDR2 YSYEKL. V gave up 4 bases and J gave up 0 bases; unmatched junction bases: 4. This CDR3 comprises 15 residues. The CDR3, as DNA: TGCGCCAGCAGCCCAGGACAGGCTAGCACAGATACGCAGTATTTT. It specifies CASSPGQASTDTQYF.

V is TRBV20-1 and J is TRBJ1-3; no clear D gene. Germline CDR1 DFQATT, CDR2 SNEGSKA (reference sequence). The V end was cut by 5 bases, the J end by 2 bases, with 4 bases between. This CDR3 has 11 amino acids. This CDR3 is CSASTGNTIYF. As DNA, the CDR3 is TGCAGTGCTTCTACTGGAAACACCATATATTTT.

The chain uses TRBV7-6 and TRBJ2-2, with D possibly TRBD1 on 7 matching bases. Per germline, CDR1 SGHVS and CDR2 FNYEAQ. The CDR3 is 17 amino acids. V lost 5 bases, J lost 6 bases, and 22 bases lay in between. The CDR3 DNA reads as TGTGCCAGCAGCCCGGGAGAGGGGGCCGGGGAACCCGGGGAGCTGTTTTTT. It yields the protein CASSPGEGAGEPGELFF.

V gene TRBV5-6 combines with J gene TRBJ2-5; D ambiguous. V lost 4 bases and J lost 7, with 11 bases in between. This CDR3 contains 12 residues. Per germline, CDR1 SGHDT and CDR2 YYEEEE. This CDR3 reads CASSLTAGTQYF. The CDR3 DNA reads TGTGCCAGCAGCCTAACAGCCGGGACCCAGTACTTC.

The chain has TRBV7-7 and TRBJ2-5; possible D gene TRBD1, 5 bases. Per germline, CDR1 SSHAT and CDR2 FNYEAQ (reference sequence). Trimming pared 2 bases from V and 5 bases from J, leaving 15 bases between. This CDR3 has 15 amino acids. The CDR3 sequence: CASSLNPDSAETQYF. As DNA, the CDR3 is TGTGCCAGCAGCTTAAATCCCGACAGCGCGGAGACCCAGTACTTC.

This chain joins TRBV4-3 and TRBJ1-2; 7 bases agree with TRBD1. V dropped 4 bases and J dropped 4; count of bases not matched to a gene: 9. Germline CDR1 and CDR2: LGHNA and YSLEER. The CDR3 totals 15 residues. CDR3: CASSPGMGQSYGYTF. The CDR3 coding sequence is TGCGCCAGCAGCCCTGGCATGGGACAGAGCTATGGCTACACCTTC.

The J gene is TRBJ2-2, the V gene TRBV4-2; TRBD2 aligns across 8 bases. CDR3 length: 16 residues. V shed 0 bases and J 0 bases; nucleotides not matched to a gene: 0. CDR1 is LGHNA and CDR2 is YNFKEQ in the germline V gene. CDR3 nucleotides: TGTGCCAGCAGCCAAGAGCGGGGGGCGAACACCGGGGAGCTGTTTTTT. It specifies CASSQERGANTGELFF.

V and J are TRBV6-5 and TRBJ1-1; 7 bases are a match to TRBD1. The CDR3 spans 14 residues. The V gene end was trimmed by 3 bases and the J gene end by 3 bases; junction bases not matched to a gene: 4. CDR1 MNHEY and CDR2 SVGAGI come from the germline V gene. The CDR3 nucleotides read TGTGCCAGCAGTTATGTCCAGGGGGACACTGAAGCTTTCTTT. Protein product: CASSYVQGDTEAFF.

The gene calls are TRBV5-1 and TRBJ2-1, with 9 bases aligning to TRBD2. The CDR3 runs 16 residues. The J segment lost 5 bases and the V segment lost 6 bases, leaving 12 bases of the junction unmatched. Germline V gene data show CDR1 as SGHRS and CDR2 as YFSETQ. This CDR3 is CASTPRPSGANNEQFF. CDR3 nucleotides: TGCGCCAGCACCCCCCGCCCTAGCGGGGCCAACAATGAGCAGTTCTTC.

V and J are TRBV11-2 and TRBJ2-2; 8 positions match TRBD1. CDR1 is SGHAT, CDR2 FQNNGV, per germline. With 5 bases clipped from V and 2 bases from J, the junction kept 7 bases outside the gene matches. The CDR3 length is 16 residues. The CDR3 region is CASSPRDRTNTGELFF. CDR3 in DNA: TGTGCCAGCAGCCCAAGGGACAGGACTAACACCGGGGAGCTGTTTTTT. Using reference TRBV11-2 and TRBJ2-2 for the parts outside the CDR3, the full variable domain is EAGVAQSPRYKIIEKRQSVAFWCNPISGHATLYWYQQILGQGPKLLIQFQNNGVVDDSQLPKDRFSAERLKGVDSTLKIQPAKLEDSAVYLCASSPRDRTNTGELFFGEGSRLTVL.

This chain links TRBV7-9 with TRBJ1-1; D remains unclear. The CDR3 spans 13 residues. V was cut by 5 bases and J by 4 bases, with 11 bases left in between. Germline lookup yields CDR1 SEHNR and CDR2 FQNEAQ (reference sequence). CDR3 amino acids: CASSPAGSTEAFF. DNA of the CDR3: TGTGCCAGCAGCCCAGCGGGTAGCACTGAAGCTTTCTTT.